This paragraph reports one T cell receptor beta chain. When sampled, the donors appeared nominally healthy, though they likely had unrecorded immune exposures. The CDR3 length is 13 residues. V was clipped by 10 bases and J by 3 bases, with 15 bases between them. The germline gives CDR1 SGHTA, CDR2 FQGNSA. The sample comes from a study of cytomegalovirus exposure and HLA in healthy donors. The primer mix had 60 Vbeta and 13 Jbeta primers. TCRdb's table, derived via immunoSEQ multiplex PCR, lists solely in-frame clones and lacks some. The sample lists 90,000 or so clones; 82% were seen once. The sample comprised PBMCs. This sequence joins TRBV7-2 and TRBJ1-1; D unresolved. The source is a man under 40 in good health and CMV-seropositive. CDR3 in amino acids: CATTLASYTEAFF. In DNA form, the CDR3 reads TGTGCCACCACTCTCGCTAGCTACACTGAAGCTTTCTTT.